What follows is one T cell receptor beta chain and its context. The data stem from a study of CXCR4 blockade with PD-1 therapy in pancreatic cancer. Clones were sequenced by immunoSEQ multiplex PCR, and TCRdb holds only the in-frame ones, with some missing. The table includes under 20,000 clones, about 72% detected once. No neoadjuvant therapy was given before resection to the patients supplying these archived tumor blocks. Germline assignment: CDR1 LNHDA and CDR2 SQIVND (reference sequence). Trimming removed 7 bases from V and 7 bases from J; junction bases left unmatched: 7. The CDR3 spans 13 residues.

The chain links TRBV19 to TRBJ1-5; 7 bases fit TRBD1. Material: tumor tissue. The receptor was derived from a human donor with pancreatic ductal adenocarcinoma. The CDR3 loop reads CASTAQGGQPQHF. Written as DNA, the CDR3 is TGTGCCAGTACTGCCCAGGGGGGGCAGCCCCAGCATTTT.